This is a list of T cell receptor beta chains from one sample in a study of blood T cell repertoires in COVID-19. Repertoires were generated with immunoSEQ multiplex PCR, while TCRdb's copy carries only in-frame clones and drops some. The sample has around 150,000 clones, around 80% seen once; the top ten hold around 7%. Sequenced input: PBMCs or T cells enriched from blood (not recorded which). These receptors all come from a man aged 50 to 59 who had recovered from COVID-19. The CDR3 runs from the conserved cysteine through the conserved F or W. Fields, in order: V gene, D gene, clone size, J gene, CDR3 protein, CDR3 DNA. D genes are given only for firm matches. Some rows have no size entry. The others give once, few or many, or a class for an expanded clone.

>TRBV5-4|TRBD1|-|TRBJ2-1
CASSLVYGQGEQFF
TGTGCCAGCAGCTTGGTTTACGGACAGGGAGAGCAGTTCTTC
>TRBV19|TRBD1|-|TRBJ1-5
CASIETGGLYNQPQHF
TGTGCCAGTATCGAGACAGGGGGGCTATACAATCAGCCCCAGCATTTT
>TRBV30|TRBD2|-|TRBJ2-1
CAWSRTSGGLYNEQFF
TGTGCCTGGAGCCGGACTAGCGGGGGCCTTTACAATGAGCAGTTCTTC
>TRBV19|TRBD1|-|TRBJ1-5
CASTRQGLGNQPQHF
TGTGCCAGTACCCGACAGGGTTTAGGCAATCAGCCCCAGCATTTT
>TRBV14|TRBD1|-|TRBJ2-7
CASSQAWAWTGVSDEQYF
TGTGCCAGCAGCCAAGCCTGGGCCTGGACAGGGGTTTCAGACGAGCAGTACTTC
>TRBV27|-|once|TRBJ1-5
CASKGSNQPQHF
TGTGCCAGCAAGGGGAGCAATCAGCCCCAGCATTTT
>TRBV27|-|-|TRBJ2-5
CASSQSQGGETQYF
TGTGCCAGCAGTCAATCACAGGGAGGGGAGACCCAGTACTTC
>TRBV7-8|TRBD1|-|TRBJ1-5
CASSLAGTGVSQPQHF
TGTGCCAGCAGCTTAGCGGGGACAGGGGTGAGTCAGCCCCAGCATTTT
>TRBV6-6|-|-|TRBJ2-2
CASSQRWGGRNTGELFF
TGTGCCAGCAGTCAACGTTGGGGGGGCCGTAACACCGGGGAGCTGTTTTTT
>TRBV7-9|-|-|TRBJ1-2
CASSLWADGYTF
TGTGCCAGCAGCTTATGGGCAGACGGCTACACCTTC
>TRBV11-1|-|few|TRBJ2-3
CASSLTRSTDTQYF
TGTGCCAGCAGCTTAACTAGGAGCACAGATACGCAGTATTTT
>TRBV12-3/TRBV12-4|-|-|TRBJ2-1
CASSLGHYNEQFF
TGTGCCAGCAGTTTAGGACACTACAATGAGCAGTTCTTC
>TRBV19|TRBD1|-|TRBJ1-5
CASSIGLGTGGVYSNQPQHF
TGTGCCAGTAGTATAGGCTTGGGGACAGGGGGCGTTTATAGCAATCAGCCCCAGCATTTT
>TRBV6-2/TRBV6-3|-|-|TRBJ1-2
CASSYRGGIYGYTF
TGTGCCAGCAGTTACCGGGGGGGGATCTATGGCTACACCTTC
>TRBV5-1|TRBD2|-|TRBJ2-2
CASSLNGLAGGRPGELFF
TGCGCCAGCAGCCTCAATGGACTAGCGGGGGGTCGACCCGGGGAGCTGTTTTTT
>TRBV7-2|TRBD1|-|TRBJ2-1
CASSLWGTGLNEQFF
TGTGCCAGCAGCTTATGGGGGACAGGCCTCAATGAGCAGTTCTTC
>TRBV24-1|-|-|TRBJ2-7
CATSGSSGQYF
TGTGCCACCTCGGGAAGTTCAGGACAGTACTTC
>TRBV6-4|-|once|TRBJ1-5
CASSVGLGQPQHF
TGTGCCAGCAGTGTGGGGCTGGGTCAGCCCCAGCATTTT
>TRBV5-4|-|-|TRBJ1-4
CASSFDLATNEKLFF
TGTGCCAGCAGCTTTGACCTAGCAACTAATGAAAAACTGTTTTTT
>TRBV19|-|-|TRBJ2-7
CASGTRDKTYEQYF
TGTGCCAGTGGGACCCGGGACAAGACCTACGAGCAGTACTTC
>TRBV4-2|TRBD2|-|TRBJ2-5
CASSQGRGGALETQYF
TGTGCCAGCAGCCAAGGTCGCGGGGGGGCACTAGAGACCCAGTACTTC
>TRBV11-2|TRBD1|-|TRBJ1-6
CASSPQGGAGSPLHF
TGTGCCAGCAGTCCACAAGGGGGCGCGGGGTCACCCCTCCACTTT
>TRBV27|-|once|TRBJ2-7
CASSLIGLSSYEQYF
TGTGCCAGCAGTTTAATTGGGCTTAGCTCCTACGAGCAGTACTTC
>TRBV28|TRBD1|-|TRBJ1-1
CASSSGQGNTEAFF
TGTGCCAGCAGTTCGGGACAGGGGAACACTGAAGCTTTCTTT
>TRBV4-1|-|-|TRBJ1-1
CASSQGQQGNTEAFF
TGCGCCAGCAGCCAAGGGCAACAGGGGAACACTGAAGCTTTCTTT
>TRBV19|TRBD1|-|TRBJ1-5
CASSISSRGQVQPQHF
TGTGCCAGTAGTATCTCCTCCAGGGGGCAGGTTCAGCCCCAGCATTTT
>TRBV7-2|-|-|TRBJ1-6
CASSQPGSPLHF
TGTGCCAGCAGCCAACCAGGGTCACCCCTCCACTTT
>TRBV14|-|-|TRBJ1-2
CASSQAAGNPYGYTF
TGTGCCAGCAGCCAAGCTGCAGGGAACCCCTATGGCTACACCTTC
>TRBV3-1/TRBV3-2|TRBD2|-|TRBJ2-1
CASSQASGGYNEQFF
TGTGCCAGCAGCCAAGCTAGCGGGGGATACAATGAGCAGTTCTTC
>TRBV27|TRBD1|-|TRBJ1-4
CASSLAGTAFEKLFF
TGTGCCAGCAGTTTAGCCGGGACAGCTTTCGAAAAACTGTTTTTT
>TRBV27|TRBD1|-|TRBJ2-1
CASSLYFQGANNEQFF
TGTGCCAGCAGTTTATATTTTCAGGGGGCAAACAATGAGCAGTTCTTC
>TRBV30|TRBD1|-|TRBJ1-2
CALSTGGYGYTF
TGTGCCTTGTCGACAGGGGGCTATGGCTACACCTTC
>TRBV7-9|-|-|TRBJ1-2
CASSLVGREGYGYTF
TGTGCCAGCAGCTTAGTTGGTAGGGAGGGCTATGGCTACACCTTC
>TRBV6-5|-|-|TRBJ2-4
CASAQVGQAKNIQYF
TGTGCCAGCGCCCAGGTGGGTCAGGCCAAAAACATTCAGTACTTC
>TRBV6-5|TRBD1|-|TRBJ2-7
CASRKTGNYEQYF
TGTGCCAGCAGAAAGACAGGGAACTACGAGCAGTACTTC
>TRBV4-1|TRBD1|-|TRBJ1-2
CASSLDENRGTYGYTF
TGCGCCAGCAGCCTTGATGAAAACAGGGGCACCTATGGCTACACCTTC
>TRBV6-5|TRBD2|-|TRBJ2-7
CASSGLAGAPYEQYF
TGTGCCAGCAGCGGACTAGCGGGGGCTCCCTACGAGCAGTACTTC
>TRBV5-1|-|-|TRBJ2-3
CASSPWGGRTDTQYF
TGCGCCAGCAGTCCCTGGGGGGGGCGCACAGATACGCAGTATTTT
>TRBV18|-|-|TRBJ2-7
CASSPRTASYEQYF
TGTGCCAGCTCACCAAGGACAGCCTCCTACGAGCAGTACTTC
>TRBV11-2|TRBD2|-|TRBJ2-2
CASSLGGAGYTGELFF
TGTGCCAGCAGCTTAGGGGGAGCGGGGTACACCGGGGAGCTGTTTTTT
>TRBV18|TRBD1|-|TRBJ2-5
CASSHRQGSRETQYF
TGTGCCAGCTCACACCGACAGGGTTCACGGGAGACCCAGTACTTC
>TRBV5-4|TRBD1|-|TRBJ2-7
CASSLDPGQSYEQYF
TGTGCCAGCAGCTTGGATCCGGGACAGAGTTACGAGCAGTACTTC
>TRBV7-2|-|once|TRBJ1-1
CASSPQQGMNTEAFF
TGTGCCAGCAGCCCACAGCAGGGAATGAACACTGAAGCTTTCTTT
>TRBV7-9|TRBD2|-|TRBJ2-3
CASSSSGVTDTQYF
TGTGCCAGCAGCTCTAGCGGGGTCACAGATACGCAGTATTTT
>TRBV6-4|TRBD2|few|TRBJ2-3
CASSELAGESTDTQYF
TGTGCCAGCAGTGAACTAGCGGGGGAATCCACAGATACGCAGTATTTT
>TRBV18|-|-|TRBJ1-5
CASSQGRDSNQPQHF
TGTGCCAGCTCACAAGGCAGGGATAGCAATCAGCCCCAGCATTTT
>TRBV18|TRBD2|-|TRBJ2-2
CASSLKTSGATGELFF
TGTGCCAGCTCACTCAAAACTAGCGGGGCTACCGGGGAGCTGTTTTTT
>TRBV7-9|TRBD2|-|TRBJ2-3
CASSLGGRGGTDTQYF
TGTGCCAGCAGCTTAGGGGGGCGGGGGGGCACAGATACGCAGTATTTT
>TRBV5-1|-|-|TRBJ2-3
CASSLQGGGTDTQYF
TGCGCCAGCAGCTTACAGGGCGGCGGCACAGATACGCAGTATTTT
>TRBV6-5|-|-|TRBJ1-6
CASSYEGTLTPLHF
TGTGCCAGCAGTTACGAAGGGACACTAACACCCCTCCACTTT
>TRBV2|-|-|TRBJ1-5
CASSVYSNQPQHF
TGTGCCAGCAGTGTTTATAGCAATCAGCCCCAGCATTTT